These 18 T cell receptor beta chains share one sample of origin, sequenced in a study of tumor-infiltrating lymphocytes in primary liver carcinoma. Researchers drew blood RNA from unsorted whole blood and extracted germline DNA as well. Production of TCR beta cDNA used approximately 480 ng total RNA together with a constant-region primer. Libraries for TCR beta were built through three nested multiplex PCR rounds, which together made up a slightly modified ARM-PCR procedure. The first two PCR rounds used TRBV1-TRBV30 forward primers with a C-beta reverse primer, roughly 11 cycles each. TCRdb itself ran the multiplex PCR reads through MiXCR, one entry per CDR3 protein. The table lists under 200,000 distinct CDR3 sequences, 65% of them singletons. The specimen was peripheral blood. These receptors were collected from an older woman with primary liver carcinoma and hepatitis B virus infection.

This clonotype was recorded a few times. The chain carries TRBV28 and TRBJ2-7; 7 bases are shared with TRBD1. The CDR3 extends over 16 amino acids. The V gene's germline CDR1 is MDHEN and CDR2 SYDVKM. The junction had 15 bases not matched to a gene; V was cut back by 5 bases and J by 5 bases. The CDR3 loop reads CASSPSDRVRSDEQYF. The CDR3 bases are TGTGCCAGCAGTCCCTCAGACAGGGTTAGGAGCGACGAGCAGTACTTC.

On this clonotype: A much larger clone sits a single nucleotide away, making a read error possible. The CDR3 coding sequence is TGTGCCAGCAATCCCGCCCGGGCTGGAGATACGCAGTATTTT. Translation: CASNPARAGDTQYF. The chain carries TRBV12-3 or TRBV12-4 and TRBJ2-3, with D hard to call. V was shortened by 7 bases and J by 5 bases, with 16 bases between the two germline ends. CDR3 size: 14 residues.

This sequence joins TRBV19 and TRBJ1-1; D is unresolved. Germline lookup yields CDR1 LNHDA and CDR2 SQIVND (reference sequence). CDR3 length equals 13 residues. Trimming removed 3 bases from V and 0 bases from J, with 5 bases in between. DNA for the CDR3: TGTGCCAGTAGTATCAGATTGAACACTGAAGCTTTCTTT. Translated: CASSIRLNTEAFF.

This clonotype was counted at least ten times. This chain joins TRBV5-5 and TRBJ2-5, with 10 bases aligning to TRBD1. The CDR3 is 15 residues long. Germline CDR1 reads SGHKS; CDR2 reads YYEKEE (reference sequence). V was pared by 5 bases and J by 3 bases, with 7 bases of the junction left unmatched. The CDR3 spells CASRGDRGGKETQYF. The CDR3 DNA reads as TGTGCCAGCAGGGGGGACAGGGGAGGAAAAGAGACCCAGTACTTC.

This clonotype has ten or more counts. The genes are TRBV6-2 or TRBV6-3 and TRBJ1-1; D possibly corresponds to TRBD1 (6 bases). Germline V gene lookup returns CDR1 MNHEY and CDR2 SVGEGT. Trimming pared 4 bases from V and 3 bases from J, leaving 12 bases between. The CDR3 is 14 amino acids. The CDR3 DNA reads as TGTGCCAGCAGTTGGGGCAGGGGTTACACTGAAGCTTTCTTT. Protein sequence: CASSWGRGYTEAFF.

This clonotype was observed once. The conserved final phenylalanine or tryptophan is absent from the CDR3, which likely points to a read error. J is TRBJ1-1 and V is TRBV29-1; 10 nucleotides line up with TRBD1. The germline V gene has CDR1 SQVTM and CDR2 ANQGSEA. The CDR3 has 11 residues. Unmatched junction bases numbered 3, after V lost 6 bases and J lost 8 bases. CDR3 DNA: TGCAGCGTCGGGACAGGGGCCGAAGCTTTCATT. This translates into CSVGTGAEAFI.

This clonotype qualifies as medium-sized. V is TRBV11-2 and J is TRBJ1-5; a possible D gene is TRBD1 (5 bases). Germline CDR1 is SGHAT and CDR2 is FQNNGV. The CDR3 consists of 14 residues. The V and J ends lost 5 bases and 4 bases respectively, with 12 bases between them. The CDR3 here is CASSTSGGNQPQHF. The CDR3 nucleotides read TGTGCCAGCAGCACCTCCGGGGGAAATCAGCCCCAGCATTTT.

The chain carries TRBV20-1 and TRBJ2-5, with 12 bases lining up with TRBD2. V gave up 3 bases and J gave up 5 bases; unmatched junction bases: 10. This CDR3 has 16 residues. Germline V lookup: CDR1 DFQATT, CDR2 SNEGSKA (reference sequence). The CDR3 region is CSASDGLAGLRETQYF. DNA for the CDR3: TGCAGTGCTAGTGACGGACTAGCGGGACTACGGGAGACCCAGTACTTC.

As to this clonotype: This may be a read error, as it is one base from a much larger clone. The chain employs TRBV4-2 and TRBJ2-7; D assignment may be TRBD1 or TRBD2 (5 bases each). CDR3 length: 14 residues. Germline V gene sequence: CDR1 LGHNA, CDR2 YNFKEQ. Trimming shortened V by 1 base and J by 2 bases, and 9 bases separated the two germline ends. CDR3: CASSQGWDAYEQYF. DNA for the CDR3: TGTGCCAGCAGCCAAGGGTGGGACGCCTACGAGCAGTACTTC.

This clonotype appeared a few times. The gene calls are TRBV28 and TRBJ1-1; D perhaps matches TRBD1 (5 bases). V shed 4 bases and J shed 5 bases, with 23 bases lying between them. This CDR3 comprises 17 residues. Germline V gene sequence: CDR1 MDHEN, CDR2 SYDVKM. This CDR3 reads CASSYPWTRTARTEAFF. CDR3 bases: TGTGCCAGCAGTTACCCTTGGACAAGGACGGCCAGGACTGAAGCTTTCTTT.

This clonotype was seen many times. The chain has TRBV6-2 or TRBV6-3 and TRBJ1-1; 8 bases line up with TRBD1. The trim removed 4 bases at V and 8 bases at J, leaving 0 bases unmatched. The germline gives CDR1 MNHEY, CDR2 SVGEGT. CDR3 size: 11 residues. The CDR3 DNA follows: TGTGCCAGCAGTTGGGACAGGGAAGCTTTCTTT. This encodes CASSWDREAFF.

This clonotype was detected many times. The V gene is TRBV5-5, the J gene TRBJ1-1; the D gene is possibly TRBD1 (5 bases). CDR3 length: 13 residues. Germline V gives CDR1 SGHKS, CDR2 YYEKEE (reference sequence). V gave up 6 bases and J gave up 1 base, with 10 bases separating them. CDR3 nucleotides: TGTGCCAGCATTGGGGCGGCGAACACTGAAGCTTTCTTT. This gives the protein CASIGAANTEAFF.

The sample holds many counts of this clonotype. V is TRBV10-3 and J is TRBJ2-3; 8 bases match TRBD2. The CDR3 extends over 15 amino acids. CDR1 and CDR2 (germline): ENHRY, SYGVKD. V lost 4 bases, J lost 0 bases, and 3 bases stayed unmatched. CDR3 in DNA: TGTGCCATCAGTGTCTCTAGCGGGAGCACAGATACGCAGTATTTT. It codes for CAISVSSGSTDTQYF.

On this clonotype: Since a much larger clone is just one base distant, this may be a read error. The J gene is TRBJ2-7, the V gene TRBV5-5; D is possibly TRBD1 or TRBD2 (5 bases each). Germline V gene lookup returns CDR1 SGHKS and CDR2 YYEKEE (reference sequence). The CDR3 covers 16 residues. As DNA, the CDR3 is TGTGACAGCAGCTTGGGGGTACAGGACCCCTCCTACGAGCAGTACTTC. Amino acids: CDSSLGVQDPSYEQYF. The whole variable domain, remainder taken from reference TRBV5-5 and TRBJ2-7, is DAGVTQSPTHLIKTRGQQVTLRCSPISGHKSVSWYQQVLGQGPQFIFQYYEKEERGRGNFPDRFSARQFPNYSSELNVNALLLGDSALYLCDSSLGVQDPSYEQYFGPGTRLTVT.

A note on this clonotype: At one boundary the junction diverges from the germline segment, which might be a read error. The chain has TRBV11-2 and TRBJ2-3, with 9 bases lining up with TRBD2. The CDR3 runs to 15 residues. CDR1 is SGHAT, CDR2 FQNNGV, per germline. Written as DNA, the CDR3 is TGTGCCAGCAGCCCTGGACTAGCGAGCCCAGTTACGCAATATTTT. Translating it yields CASSPGLASPVTQYF.

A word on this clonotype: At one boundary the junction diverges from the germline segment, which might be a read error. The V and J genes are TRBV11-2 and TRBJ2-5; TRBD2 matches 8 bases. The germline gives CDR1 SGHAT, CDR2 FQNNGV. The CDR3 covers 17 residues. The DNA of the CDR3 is TGTGCCAGCAACTTACGGGGTAGCGGGATGTACCAAGAGACCCAGTACTTC. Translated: CASNLRGSGMYQETQYF.

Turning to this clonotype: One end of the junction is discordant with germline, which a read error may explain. The CDR3 region is CSSNFGFTDTQYF. The CDR3 nucleotides are TGTTCCAGCAACTTCGGGTTCACAGATACGCAGTATTTT. The chain employs TRBV11-3 and TRBJ2-3; D is undetermined. The CDR3 is made up of 13 amino acids. In germline, CDR1 is SGHNT, CDR2 YENEEA.

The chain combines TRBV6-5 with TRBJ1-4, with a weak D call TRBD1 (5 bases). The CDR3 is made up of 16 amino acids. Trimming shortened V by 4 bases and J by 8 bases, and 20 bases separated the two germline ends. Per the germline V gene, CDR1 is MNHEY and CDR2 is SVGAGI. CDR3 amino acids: CASSSKRSREREKLFF. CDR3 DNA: TGTGCCAGCAGTTCGAAGCGTAGCAGGGAGCGGGAAAAACTGTTTTTT.